The present TCR beta chain was sequenced within a study of cytomegalovirus exposure and HLA in healthy donors. Whole-study findings and limits: Listed as cytomegalovirus-associated were over 150 TCR beta chains.

PCR employed 60 Vbeta and 13 Jbeta primers. Source study methods: Per a later analysis, the number of unique TCR beta chains was approximately 80 million, of which some 9.9 million were shared. Profiling relied on immunoSEQ multiplex PCR, and the TCRdb table lists in-frame clones only, not all of them. V, J and clone size derive from that table, while D and trimming were established from the DNA sequence. The table includes 150,000 to 200,000 clones, over 75% detected once. On this clone: What it binds is unknown.

The sample was PBMCs. This receptor was obtained from a woman aged 50 to 65 in good health and CMV-seronegative.

CDR3 DNA sequence: TGTGCCAGCAGTATTCTTAGCGGGACAATCTACGAGCAGTACTTC. Protein sequence: CASSILSGTIYEQYF. The chain recombines TRBV11-2 with TRBJ2-7; TRBD2 aligns across 8 bases. V dropped 6 bases and J dropped 3; count of bases not matched to a gene: 10. Per the germline V gene, CDR1 is SGHAT and CDR2 is FQNNGV. CDR3 length: 15 amino acids.